Shown below are 24 T cell receptor beta chains from a single sample sequenced in a study of vaccination effects on CD4 cells after COVID-19. These receptors have no known antigen. Sequencing followed a ViraFEST assay step that expanded antigen-specific CD4+ T cells with viral peptide pools. Isolating CD4+ T cells followed 9 to 10 days of culture. Each participant was administered two doses of either the BNT162b2 or the mRNA-1273 vaccine. Sequencing was performed with immunoSEQ multiplex PCR; in TCRdb, only in-frame clones are kept and a portion is missing. The table records some 16,000 clones, 75% to 80% of them present only once. The specimen comprised CD4+ T cells from PBMCs cultured with HCoV-NL63 spike peptides, sampled after COVID-19 vaccination. These receptor sequences come from a human donor who received a COVID-19 vaccine.

This clone appeared a few times. The V call is TRBV25-1, the J call TRBJ1-4, with D hard to call. V lost 6 bases and J 8 bases, leaving 13 bases between the germline ends. This CDR3 is 13 amino acids long. The germline V gene encodes CDR1 MGHDK and CDR2 SYGVNS. CDR3 region: CASRDRRREKLFF. The CDR3 coding sequence is TGTGCCAGCAGGGACCGGAGGCGAGAAAAACTGTTTTTT.

This clone was counted between two and nine times. The V call is TRBV30, the J call TRBJ1-2; no clear D gene. The germline gives CDR1 GTSNPN, CDR2 SVGIG (reference sequence). The V and J ends lost 5 bases and 2 bases respectively, with 3 bases between them. CDR3 length equals 10 residues. DNA of the CDR3: TGTGCCTGGGACAACTATGGCTACACCTTC. This encodes CAWDNYGYTF.

The rearrangement joins TRBV6-5 to TRBJ1-2; D is perhaps TRBD1 (5 bases). CDR1 MNHEY and CDR2 SVGAGI come from the germline V gene. The V and J ends lost 6 bases and 5 bases respectively, with 19 bases between them. The CDR3 sequence is 15 residues long. This chain's CDR3 is CASRVGGRLSYGYTF. The CDR3 DNA follows: TGTGCCAGCAGGGTGGGGGGGAGACTTTCTTATGGCTACACCTTC.

The chain carries TRBV4-1 and TRBJ1-1, with 10 bases identical to TRBD1. V dropped 4 bases and J dropped 0; count of bases not matched to a gene: 11. Germline V gene sequence: CDR1 MGHRA, CDR2 YSYEKL. This CDR3 contains 18 residues. The CDR3 reads CASSRQPGQGYMNTEAFF. CDR3 DNA sequence: TGCGCCAGCAGCCGGCAACCGGGACAGGGGTACATGAACACTGAAGCTTTCTTT.

The table lists this clone with a count of one. The J gene is TRBJ2-4, the V gene TRBV7-2; 7 positions agree with TRBD1. The CDR3 has 19 amino acids. CDR1 and CDR2 from the germline V gene are SGHTA and FQGNSA. With V trimmed by 4 bases and J by 0 bases, 15 bases remained unmatched. CDR3 nucleotide sequence: TGTGCCAGCAGCTCACCGACAGGGTTGAGTTCCCTAGCCAAAAACATTCAGTACTTC. Translated: CASSSPTGLSSLAKNIQYF.

The chain has TRBV7-3 and TRBJ2-3; either TRBD1 or TRBD2 may supply D (5 bases each). Trimming stripped 4 bases from V and 0 bases from J, with 8 bases between. The CDR3 runs to 14 residues. Germline V CDR1 and CDR2: SGHTA, FQGTGA. CDR3 region: CASSSGASTDTQYF. CDR3 DNA sequence: TGTGCCAGCAGCTCCGGGGCGAGCACAGATACGCAGTATTTT.

The genes are TRBV5-1 and TRBJ2-1; D perhaps matches TRBD1 (6 bases). Trimming removed 1 base from V and 0 bases from J, with 14 bases in between. CDR1 SGHRS and CDR2 YFSETQ come from the germline V gene. The CDR3 is 17 amino acids. In DNA form, the CDR3 reads TGCGCCAGCAGCTTGATTCTGGACAGTAGCTCCTACAATGAGCAGTTCTTC. Translation gives CASSLILDSSSYNEQFF.

This chain joins TRBV7-2 and TRBJ2-5; D is undetermined. The germline V gene encodes CDR1 SGHTA and CDR2 FQGNSA. Trimming cost V 1 base and J 5 bases, with 11 bases left between them. The CDR3 consists of 14 residues. The CDR3 protein is CASSLGWPTETQYF. CDR3 nucleotide sequence: TGTGCCAGCAGCTTAGGATGGCCTACTGAGACCCAGTACTTC.

The V gene is TRBV4-1, the J gene TRBJ1-5; TRBD1 agrees at 11 bases. The germline CDR1 and CDR2 sequences are MGHRA and YSYEKL. Trimming at V came to 4 bases and at J to 2 bases, leaving 1 base not matched to a gene. This CDR3 is 15 amino acids long. CDR3 sequence (DNA): TGCGCCAGCAGCCGGGACAGGGGGGGCAATCAGCCCCAGCATTTT. Its protein product is CASSRDRGGNQPQHF.

This clone occurred once. The V and J genes are TRBV5-5 and TRBJ2-1, with D unresolved. The length of the CDR3 is 12 residues. V was trimmed by 5 bases and J by 6 bases, leaving 9 bases between them. Germline V gene data show CDR1 as SGHKS and CDR2 as YYEKEE (reference sequence). The CDR3 protein is CASSPVLNEQFF. As DNA, the CDR3 is TGTGCCAGCAGTCCTGTCCTCAATGAGCAGTTCTTC.

The chain carries TRBV6-5 and TRBJ1-1; the D is unclear. V was cut by 4 bases and J by 4 bases, with 10 bases left in between. Germline V gene data show CDR1 as MNHEY and CDR2 as SVGAGI. The CDR3 covers 13 residues. CDR3 coding DNA: TGTGCCAGCAGTTCCCTAGTCGTCACTGAAGCTTTCTTT. Translating gives CASSSLVVTEAFF.

This chain uses TRBV27 with TRBJ1-1; 8 nucleotides agree with TRBD1. The germline CDR1 and CDR2 sequences are MNHEY and SMNVEV (reference sequence). J gave up 0 bases and V 6 bases, and 12 bases lay outside the gene matches. The CDR3 extends over 17 amino acids. The CDR3 nucleotides are TGTGCCAGCAGCACTACCTCAGGGGGCTGGGTGAACACTGAAGCTTTCTTT. Translated: CASSTTSGGWVNTEAFF.

The chain uses TRBV6-6 and TRBJ1-2; D is possibly TRBD1 (6 bases). Germline V gene data show CDR1 as MNHNY and CDR2 as SVGAGI (reference sequence). Trimming cost V 5 bases and J 5 bases, with 24 bases left between them. There are 17 residues in the CDR3. This CDR3 is CASSPTQSLQGPYGYTF. The CDR3, as DNA: TGTGCCAGCAGTCCCACACAGTCGCTACAGGGCCCATATGGCTACACCTTC.

This chain joins TRBV6-5 and TRBJ1-2; D is unclear. The germline V gene has CDR1 MNHEY and CDR2 SVGAGI. V lost 3 bases and J 2 bases, leaving 13 bases between the germline ends. CDR3 size: 15 residues. CDR3 bases: TGTGCCAGCAGTTATTCCCCCGGAGGAAACTATGGCTACACCTTC. Its protein product is CASSYSPGGNYGYTF.

The table lists this clone with a count of one. The chain links TRBV28 to TRBJ2-1; D is perhaps TRBD1 (6 bases). CDR3 length: 16 amino acids. The germline CDR1 and CDR2 sequences are MDHEN and SYDVKM. Between the trimmed V and J ends, which lost 6 bases and 0 bases, there was a span of 15 bases. The CDR3 region is CASRPGTRSSYNEQFF. In DNA, the CDR3 is TGTGCCAGCAGACCCGGGACACGGAGCTCCTACAATGAGCAGTTCTTC.

This rearrangement joins TRBV3-1 (or the pseudogene TRBV3-2) to TRBJ2-3; D call uncertain. V was cut by 1 base and J by 2 bases, with 10 bases left in between. The germline gives CDR1 LGHDT, CDR2 YNNKEL (reference sequence). The CDR3 totals 15 residues. CDR3 amino acids: CASSQGSVPTDTQYF. The CDR3 nucleotides are TGTGCCAGCAGCCAAGGAAGCGTCCCCACAGATACGCAGTATTTT.

This chain uses TRBV6-4 with TRBJ2-3; 8 positions match TRBD2. The V gene's germline CDR1 is MRHNA and CDR2 SNTAGT. CDR3 length: 14 residues. V was clipped by 8 bases and J by 0 bases; unmatched bases: 4. CDR3 sequence: CASQREYSTDTQYF. CDR3 sequence (DNA): TGTGCCAGCCAGCGGGAGTATAGCACAGATACGCAGTATTTT.

This clone was detected a few times. This chain links TRBV3-1 (or the pseudogene TRBV3-2) with TRBJ1-1; 10 nucleotides match TRBD1. J was trimmed by 8 bases and V by 3 bases; bases with no gene match: 0. From germline, CDR1 is LGHDT and CDR2 YNNKEL (reference sequence). The CDR3 spans 12 residues. The CDR3 DNA reads as TGTGCCAGCAGCCAGGGACAGGGGGAAGCTTTCTTT. Amino acid sequence: CASSQGQGEAFF.

The chain uses TRBV5-3 and TRBJ2-1; TRBD1 might be the D (6 bases). TRBV5-3 is filed as an ORF, its function uncertain. Trimming took 1 base from V and 5 from J, leaving 13 bases between them. The CDR3 consists of 15 residues. CDR3 residues: CARSLYRAPHNEQFF. Here the CDR3 DNA reads TGTGCCAGAAGCTTGTACAGGGCCCCCCACAATGAGCAGTTCTTC.

The chain employs TRBV7-2 and TRBJ2-7; D is perhaps TRBD2 (7 bases). The CDR3 covers 15 residues. Germline values: CDR1 SGHTA, CDR2 FQGNSA. Trimming cost V 3 bases and J 0 bases, with 12 bases left between them. The CDR3 region is CASSFRGGGSYEQYF. CDR3 nucleotide sequence: TGTGCCAGCAGCTTTAGGGGGGGCGGCTCCTACGAGCAGTACTTC.

In its sample, this clone ranks as medium-sized. The rearrangement joins TRBV6-5 to TRBJ1-2; no clear D gene. The V and J ends lost 4 bases and 4 bases respectively, with 16 bases between them. The CDR3 has 15 residues. Germline loops: CDR1 MNHEY, CDR2 SVGAGI. The CDR3, as DNA: TGTGCCAGCAGTTCTCCACTATCTAACACCTATGGCTACACCTTC. This codes for CASSSPLSNTYGYTF.

This chain uses TRBV5-1 with TRBJ2-3; D is undetermined. This CDR3 spans 11 amino acids. From germline, CDR1 is SGHRS and CDR2 YFSETQ. V lost 5 bases to trimming and J lost 5 bases, with 6 bases between them. CDR3 DNA sequence: TGCGCCAGCAGTCTAGAAGATACGCAGTATTTT. Translating it yields CASSLEDTQYF.

This rearrangement joins TRBV27 to TRBJ1-3; tentatively, D is TRBD1 (6 bases). Trimming stripped 2 bases from V and 0 bases from J, with 8 bases between. The V gene's germline CDR1 is MNHEY and CDR2 SMNVEV (reference sequence). The CDR3 loop spans 15 amino acids. DNA of the CDR3: TGTGCCAGCAGTTTAAACAGGGCCTCTGGAAACACCATATATTTT. Amino acids: CASSLNRASGNTIYF.

The chain joins TRBV5-4 to TRBJ2-7, with D perhaps TRBD1 or TRBD2 (5 bases each). CDR1 is SGHNT and CDR2 is YYREEE in the germline V gene (reference sequence). V dropped 0 bases and J dropped 2 bases, with 9 bases sitting between them. CDR3 length: 14 amino acids. The CDR3: CASSLEGTAYEQYF. CDR3 DNA sequence: TGTGCCAGCAGCTTGGAAGGGACGGCCTACGAGCAGTACTTC.